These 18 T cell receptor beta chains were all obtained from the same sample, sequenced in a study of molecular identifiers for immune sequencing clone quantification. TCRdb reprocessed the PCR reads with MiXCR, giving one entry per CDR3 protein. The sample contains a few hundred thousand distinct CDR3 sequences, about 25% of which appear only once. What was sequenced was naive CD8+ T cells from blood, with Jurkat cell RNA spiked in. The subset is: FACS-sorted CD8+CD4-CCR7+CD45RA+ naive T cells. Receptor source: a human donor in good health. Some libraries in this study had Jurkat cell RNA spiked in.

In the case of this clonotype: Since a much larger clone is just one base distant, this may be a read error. The CDR3 loop reads CASSYRIVTDTRYF. CDR3 coding DNA: TGTGCCAGCAGTTACCGTATCGTCACAGATACGCGGTATTTT. This chain connects TRBV6-6 to TRBJ2-3; D gene uncertain. Germline V lookup: CDR1 MNHNY, CDR2 SVGAGI (reference sequence). The CDR3 covers 14 residues.

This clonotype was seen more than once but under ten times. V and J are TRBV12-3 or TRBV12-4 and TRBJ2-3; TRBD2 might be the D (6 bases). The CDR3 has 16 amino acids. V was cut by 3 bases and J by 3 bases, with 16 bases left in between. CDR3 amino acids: CASSLFRSGLTDTQYF. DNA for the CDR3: TGTGCCAGCAGTTTGTTTCGAAGCGGGCTAACAGATACGCAGTATTTT.

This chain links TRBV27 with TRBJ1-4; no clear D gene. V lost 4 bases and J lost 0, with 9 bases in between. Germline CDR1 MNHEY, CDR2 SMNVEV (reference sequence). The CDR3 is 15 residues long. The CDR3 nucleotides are TGTGCCAGCAGTTCACAGTGGGCAACTAATGAAAAACTGTTTTTT. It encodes CASSSQWATNEKLFF.

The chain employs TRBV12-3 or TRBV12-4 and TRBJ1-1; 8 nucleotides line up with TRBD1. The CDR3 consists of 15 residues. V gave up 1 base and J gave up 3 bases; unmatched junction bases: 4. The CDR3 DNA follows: TGTGCCAGCAGTTTAGGGGCAGGGGGCCACACTGAAGCTTTCTTT. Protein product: CASSLGAGGHTEAFF.

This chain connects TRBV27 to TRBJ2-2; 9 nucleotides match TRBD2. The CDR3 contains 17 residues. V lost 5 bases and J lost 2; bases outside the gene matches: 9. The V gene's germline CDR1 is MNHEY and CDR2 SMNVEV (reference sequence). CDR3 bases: TGTGCCAGCAGTATGTATAGCGGGAGTGTCAACACCGGGGAGCTGTTTTTT. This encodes CASSMYSGSVNTGELFF.

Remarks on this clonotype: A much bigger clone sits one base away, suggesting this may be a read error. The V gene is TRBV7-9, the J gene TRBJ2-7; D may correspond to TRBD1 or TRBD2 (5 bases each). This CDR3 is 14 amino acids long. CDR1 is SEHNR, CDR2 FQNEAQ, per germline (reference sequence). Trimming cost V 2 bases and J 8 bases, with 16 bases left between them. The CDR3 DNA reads TGTGCCAGCAGCTTAATCCAGGGAGAACACAAGCAGTACTTC. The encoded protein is CASSLIQGEHKQYF.

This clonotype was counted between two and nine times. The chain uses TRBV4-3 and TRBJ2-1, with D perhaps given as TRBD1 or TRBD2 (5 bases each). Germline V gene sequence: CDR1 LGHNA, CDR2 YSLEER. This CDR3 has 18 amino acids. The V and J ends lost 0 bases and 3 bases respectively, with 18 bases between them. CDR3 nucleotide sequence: TGCGCCAGCAGCCAAGATACCTCGACGGGACGTTTCTACAATGAGCAGTTCTTC. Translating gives CASSQDTSTGRFYNEQFF.

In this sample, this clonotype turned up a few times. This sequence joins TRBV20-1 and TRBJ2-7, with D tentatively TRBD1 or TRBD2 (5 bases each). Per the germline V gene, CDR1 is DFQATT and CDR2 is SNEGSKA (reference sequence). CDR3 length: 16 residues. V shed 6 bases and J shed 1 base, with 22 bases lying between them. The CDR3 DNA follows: TGCAGTGCACCCCGGTCCGGGGCGACAGTTTCCTACGAGCAGTACTTC. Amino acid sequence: CSAPRSGATVSYEQYF.

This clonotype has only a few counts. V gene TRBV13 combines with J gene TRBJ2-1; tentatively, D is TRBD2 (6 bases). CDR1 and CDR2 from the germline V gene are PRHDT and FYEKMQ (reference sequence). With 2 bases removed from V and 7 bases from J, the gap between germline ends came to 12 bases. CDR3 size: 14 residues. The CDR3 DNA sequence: TGTGCCAGCAGCTTATGGGGGGATAGGAATGAGCAGTTCTTC. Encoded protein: CASSLWGDRNEQFF.

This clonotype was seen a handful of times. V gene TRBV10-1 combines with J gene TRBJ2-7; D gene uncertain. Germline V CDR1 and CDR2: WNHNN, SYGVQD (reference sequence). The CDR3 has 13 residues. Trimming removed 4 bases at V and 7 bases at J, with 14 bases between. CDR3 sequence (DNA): TGCGCCAGCAGTGGACGGACGGCGCCAGAGCAGTACTTC. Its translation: CASSGRTAPEQYF.

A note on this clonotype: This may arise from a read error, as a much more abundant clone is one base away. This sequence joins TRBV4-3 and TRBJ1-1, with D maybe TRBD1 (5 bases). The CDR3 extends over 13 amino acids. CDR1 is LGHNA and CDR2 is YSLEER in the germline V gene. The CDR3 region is CASSPFPDTAAFF. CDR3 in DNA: TGCGCCAGCAGCCCCTTCCCGGACACTGCAGCTTTCTTT.

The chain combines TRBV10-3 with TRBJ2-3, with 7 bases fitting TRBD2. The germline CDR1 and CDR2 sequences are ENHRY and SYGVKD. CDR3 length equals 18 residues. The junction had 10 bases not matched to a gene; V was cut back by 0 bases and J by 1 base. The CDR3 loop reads CAISESAGEVFGTDTQYF. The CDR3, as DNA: TGTGCCATCAGTGAGTCTGCGGGAGAAGTTTTTGGCACAGATACGCAGTATTTT.

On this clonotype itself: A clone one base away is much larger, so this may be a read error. Here the CDR3 DNA reads TGTGCCAGCAGCCTCGCGGGGGCTAGCGGAGATACGCAGAATTTT. This gives the protein CASSLAGASGDTQNF. J is TRBJ2-3 and V is TRBV5-4, with a tentative D call TRBD2 (7 bases). The CDR3 length is 15 residues. The germline gives CDR1 SGHNT, CDR2 YYREEE (reference sequence). Full variable domain (remainder filled in from reference TRBV5-4 and TRBJ2-3): ETGVTQSPTHLIKTRGQQVTLRCSSQSGHNTVSWYQQALGQGPQFIFQYYREEENGRGNFPPRFSGLQFPNYSSELNVNALELDDSALYLCASSLAGASGDTQNFGPGTRLTVL.

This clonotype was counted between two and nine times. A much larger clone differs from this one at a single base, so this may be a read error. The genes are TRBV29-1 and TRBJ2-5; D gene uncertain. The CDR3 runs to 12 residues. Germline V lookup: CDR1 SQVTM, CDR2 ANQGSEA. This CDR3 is CSVEGNQETRYF. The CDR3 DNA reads TGCAGCGTTGAGGGCAACCAAGAGACCCGGTACTTC.

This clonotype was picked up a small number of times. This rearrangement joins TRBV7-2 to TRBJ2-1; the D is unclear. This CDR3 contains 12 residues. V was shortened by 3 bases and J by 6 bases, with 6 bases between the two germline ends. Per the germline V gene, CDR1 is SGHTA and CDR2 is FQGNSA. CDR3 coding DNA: TGTGCCAGCAGCTTTCTCTTCAATGAGCAGTTCTTC. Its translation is CASSFLFNEQFF.

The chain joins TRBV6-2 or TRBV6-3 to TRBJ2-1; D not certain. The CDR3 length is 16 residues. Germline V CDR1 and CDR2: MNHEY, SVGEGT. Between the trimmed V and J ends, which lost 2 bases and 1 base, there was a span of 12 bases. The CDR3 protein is CASSYRSLGSYNEQFF. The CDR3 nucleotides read TGTGCCAGCAGTTACCGATCCTTAGGTTCCTACAATGAGCAGTTCTTC.

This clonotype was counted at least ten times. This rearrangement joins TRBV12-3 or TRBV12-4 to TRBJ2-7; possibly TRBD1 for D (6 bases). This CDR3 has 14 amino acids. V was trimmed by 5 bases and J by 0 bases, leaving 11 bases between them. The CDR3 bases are TGTGCCAGCAGTCGCGAGGACAGCTCCTACGAGCAGTACTTC. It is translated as CASSREDSSYEQYF.

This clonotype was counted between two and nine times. The CDR3 region has the DNA TGTGCCAGCAGTTACCCGAGGGGGTTCTCCTACGAGCAGTACTTC. Encoded protein: CASSYPRGFSYEQYF. V is TRBV6-2 or TRBV6-3 and J is TRBJ2-7; D is possibly TRBD1 (6 bases). The CDR3 runs 15 residues. Looked up from germline, CDR1 is MNHEY and CDR2 is SVGEGT. V lost 2 bases to trimming and J lost 0 bases, with 11 bases between them.